The text below deals with one TCR beta chain. Its antigen is still unknown. This sample is part of a study of human T cells and chemical hapten exposure. Whole-study context: Patients' scalps got diphenylcyclopropenone weekly throughout the roughly 25-week study.

Time point here: patch test 3, about 24 weeks after DPC sensitization. The treatment was: therapeutic diphenylcyclopropenone sensitization with weekly scalp DPC. The library tagged each cDNA molecule with unique molecular identifiers. How the authors handled the data: Sample-level TCR yields exhibited a median of around 100,000, with a range of 23,224 to 690,600. TCRdb used MiXCR to reprocess the RACE reads, holding one entry per CDR3 protein. Here the V and J calls rest on TCRdb's processing, not on the authors' analysis. The sample lists approximately 80,000 distinct CDR3 sequences, 10% to 15% occurring once. Broader study findings: TCRs exceeding 1 in 1000 frequency stayed unchanged with DPC sensitization.

The CDR3 spans 16 residues. V shed 0 bases and J 4 bases; nucleotides not matched to a gene: 5. CDR1 and CDR2 from the germline V gene are LGHNA and YNFKEQ. The genes are TRBV4-2 and TRBJ2-7, with 11 bases aligning to TRBD2. This sequence originates from a woman aged 45 to 65 with alopecia areata. Some clones in this sample may be carry-over from other donors' samples. This specimen consisted of whole blood, obtained in connection with sensitization to the hapten diphenylcyclopropenone (DPC). DNA for the CDR3: TGTGCCAGCAGCCAAGATGCCCTAGCGGGGGGATACGAGCAGTACTTC. This encodes CASSQDALAGGYEQYF.